This TCR beta chain was recovered during a study of blood T cell repertoires in COVID-19. Study processing details: Cell counts per sample came from amplifying reference gene primers. The table came from immunoSEQ multiplex PCR; TCRdb's copy has only in-frame clones and leaves some out. Clonal size and the V and J genes are those of that table, whereas D and trimming came from the DNA. The top ten hold 2.5% to 4% of the sample, which has tens of thousands of clones, approximately 84% seen once. Germline V CDR1 and CDR2: KGHSH, LQKENI. This CDR3 is 15 amino acids long. Trimming took 2 bases from V and 1 from J, leaving 6 bases between them. Enrolment of Seattle patients took place during active infection, and they were followed longitudinally.

The chain joins TRBV18 to TRBJ2-6; D unresolved. The sequencing input was peripheral blood. The clonotype originates from a man between 65 and 85 years old with COVID-19, enrolled during active disease. The CDR3 loop reads CASSPALSGANVLTF. The CDR3 DNA follows: TGTGCCAGCTCACCAGCTCTATCTGGGGCCAACGTCCTGACTTTC.